The rows below give T cell receptor beta chains drawn from one sample of a study of ipilimumab plus nivolumab after autologous stem cell transplantation. Repertoires were generated with immunoSEQ multiplex PCR, while TCRdb's copy carries only in-frame clones and drops some. The data contain roughly 45,000 clones, roughly 90% of them seen just once; the ten biggest clones take up approximately 0.88%. Sequenced here: PBMCs, sampled in a trial of ipilimumab plus nivolumab as post-transplant consolidation. All receptors come from a male donor with multiple myeloma. Each CDR3 is given with its conserved first and last residue. A D gene is named only where the DNA matches it firmly. The size of a clone is reported for some rows only, either as once, few or many, or as a class for expanded clones.

clone size	D gene	V gene	J gene	CDR3 protein	CDR3 DNA
NA	NA	TRBV9	TRBJ2-7	CASSEGGMVHEQYF	TGTGCCAGCAGCGAGGGCGGTATGGTCCACGAGCAGTACTTC
NA	NA	TRBV30	TRBJ1-5	CAWSVEGDQPQHF	TGTGCCTGGAGTGTTGAAGGGGATCAGCCCCAGCATTTT
NA	TRBD2	TRBV7-2	TRBJ2-5	CASSLGGGPQETQYF	TGTGCCAGCAGCTTAGGCGGGGGGCCCCAAGAGACCCAGTACTTC
NA	TRBD1	TRBV27	TRBJ2-1	CASSLFGTGKYNEQFF	TGTGCCAGCAGTTTATTTGGGACAGGAAAGTACAATGAGCAGTTCTTC
NA	NA	TRBV7-8	TRBJ1-2	CASSSSLANYGYTF	TGTGCCAGCAGCTCGTCCTTGGCCAACTATGGCTACACCTTC
NA	NA	TRBV19	TRBJ1-5	CASRPDGTFNSNQPQHF	TGTGCCAGTCGACCCGACGGGACCTTTAATAGCAATCAGCCCCAGCATTTT
NA	TRBD2	TRBV5-4	TRBJ2-5	CASSAGTSGRAGETQYF	TGTGCCAGCAGCGCCGGGACTAGCGGGAGGGCGGGAGAGACCCAGTACTTC
NA	TRBD1	TRBV6-5	TRBJ1-2	CASSTGQGANYGYTF	TGTGCCAGCAGTACCGGACAGGGGGCGAACTATGGCTACACCTTC
NA	TRBD1	TRBV6-5	TRBJ2-2	CASSPTGANTGELFF	TGTGCCAGCAGCCCGACAGGGGCCAACACCGGGGAGCTGTTTTTT
NA	TRBD1	TRBV30	TRBJ1-6	CAWSLQGVNSPLHF	TGTGCCTGGTCGCTCCAGGGGGTAAATTCACCCCTCCACTTT
NA	TRBD1	TRBV9	TRBJ1-2	CASSARDRGSNYGYTF	TGTGCCAGCAGCGCCAGGGACAGGGGGAGTAACTATGGCTACACCTTC
NA	NA	TRBV29-1	TRBJ1-1	CSVVGDVNTEAFF	TGCAGCGTTGTTGGGGATGTTAACACTGAAGCTTTCTTT
NA	TRBD1	TRBV7-2	TRBJ1-2	CASSQTGGSGGYTF	TGTGCCAGCAGCCAAACAGGGGGGTCGGGCGGCTACACCTTC
few	NA	TRBV19	TRBJ1-2	CATTQVAGNGYTF	TGTGCCACCACCCAGGTGGCAGGGAATGGCTACACCTTC
once	NA	TRBV2	TRBJ1-1	CASSPTGGTRNTEAFF	TGTGCCAGCAGTCCCACGGGGGGGACCCGGAACACTGAAGCTTTCTTT
NA	NA	TRBV21-1	TRBJ1-1	CASPSDGLF	TGTGCCAGCCCCAGCGATGGACTATTT
NA	TRBD1	TRBV6-1	TRBJ2-2	CASSEPGQGLRRRELFF	TGTGCCAGCAGTGAACCGGGACAGGGGCTCCGACGACGGGAGCTGTTTTTT
NA	NA	TRBV5-1	TRBJ2-5	CASRQGHPQETQYF	TGCGCCAGCAGACAGGGACACCCTCAAGAGACCCAGTACTTC
once	NA	TRBV6-5	TRBJ1-6	CASSYDTGHNSPLHF	TGTGCCAGCAGTTACGATACAGGGCATAATTCACCCCTCCACTTT
few	NA	TRBV30	TRBJ1-1	CAWRGQDRTTEAFF	TGTGCCTGGAGAGGGCAGGACCGGACCACTGAAGCTTTCTTT
NA	TRBD1	TRBV6-5	TRBJ1-6	CASTTGNHSPLHF	TGTGCCAGCACGACAGGGAATCATTCACCCCTCCACTTT
NA	NA	TRBV10-3	TRBJ2-2	CAISEGDTNTGELFF	TGTGCCATCAGTGAGGGGGACACTAACACCGGGGAGCTGTTTTTT
NA	TRBD1	TRBV30	TRBJ2-7	CAWSRDSGPYEQYF	TGTGCCTGGAGCCGGGACAGCGGACCTTACGAGCAGTACTTC
NA	TRBD2	TRBV27	TRBJ2-1	CASSWTSGRLGEQFF	TGTGCCAGCAGTTGGACTAGCGGGAGGTTGGGTGAGCAGTTCTTC
few	NA	TRBV19	TRBJ1-5	CASMDGRSQHF	TGTGCCTCCATGGACGGCCGCTCCCAGCATTTT
NA	NA	TRBV7-9	TRBJ2-1	CASSPQGINEQFF	TGTGCCAGCAGCCCACAGGGAATCAATGAGCAGTTCTTC
NA	TRBD1	TRBV5-8	TRBJ1-4	CASKPGQGVGEKLFF	TGTGCCAGTAAGCCGGGACAGGGCGTTGGCGAAAAACTGTTTTTT
NA	NA	TRBV18	TRBJ2-7	CASSPGAQTYEQYF	TGTGCCAGCTCACCAGGCGCACAGACCTACGAGCAGTACTTC
once	NA	TRBV5-1	TRBJ2-1	CASSVWAPGSNEQFF	TGCGCCAGCAGCGTGTGGGCCCCGGGCTCGAATGAGCAGTTCTTC